This T cell receptor beta chain is from a study of OX40 agonist ivuxolimab in advanced cancers. About the research overall: Participants averaged roughly 57 years of age (range about 23 to 80) and were 75% to 90% male.

Method: immunoSEQ multiplex PCR; TCRdb's copy keeps in-frame clones and lacks some. The sample shows fewer than 85,000 clones, roughly 86% of them seen only once. The study sampled blood at baseline, cycle 4 day 1, and cycle 7 day 1. With V trimmed by 4 bases and J by 4 bases, 12 bases remained unmatched. The length of the CDR3 is 17 residues. The germline V gene has CDR1 MGHRA and CDR2 YSYEKL. This material consisted of CD4+ or CD8+ T cells sorted from blood, taken in a trial of the OX40 agonist ivuxolimab. The source of this sequence is an adult with an advanced solid tumor such as melanoma, head and neck, liver or kidney cancer. The rearrangement links TRBV4-1 to TRBJ2-5, with 10 bases that match TRBD1. CDR3 coding DNA: TGCGCCAGCAGCCGATTAACTGGGACAGGGGAAGGAGAGACCCAGTACTTC. It is translated as CASSRLTGTGEGETQYF.